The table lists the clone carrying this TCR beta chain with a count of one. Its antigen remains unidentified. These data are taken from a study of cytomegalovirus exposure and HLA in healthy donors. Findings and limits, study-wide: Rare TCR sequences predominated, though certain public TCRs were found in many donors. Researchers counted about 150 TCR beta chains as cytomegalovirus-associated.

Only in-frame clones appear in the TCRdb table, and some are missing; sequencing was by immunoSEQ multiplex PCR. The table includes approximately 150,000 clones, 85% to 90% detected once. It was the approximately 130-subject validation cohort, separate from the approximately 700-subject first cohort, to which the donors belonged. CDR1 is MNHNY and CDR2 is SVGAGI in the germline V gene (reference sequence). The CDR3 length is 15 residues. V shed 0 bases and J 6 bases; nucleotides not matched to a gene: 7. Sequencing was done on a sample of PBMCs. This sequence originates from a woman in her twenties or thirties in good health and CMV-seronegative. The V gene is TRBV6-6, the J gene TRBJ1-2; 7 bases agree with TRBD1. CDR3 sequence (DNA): TGTGCCAGCAGTTACTCGGAGACAGGGTGGGATGGCTACACCTTC. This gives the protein CASSYSETGWDGYTF.